These T cell receptor beta chains were read from a single sample in a study of blood T cell repertoires in COVID-19. TCRdb's copy holds only in-frame clones and misses some; the assay was immunoSEQ multiplex PCR. The data show tens of thousands of clones, roughly 90% seen once. The sequenced material came from peripheral blood. The receptors stem from a human donor with active COVID-19. The donor label of this sample is uncertain. CDR3s leave out the opening cysteine and the closing phenylalanine or tryptophan.

ASSPKTWTTGNTIY | TRBV18 | 14
ASSQLAGGQETQY | TRBV4-1 | 13
ASSNLLGRGALPGKF | TRBV21-1 | 15
ASSQDSGVVGTEAF | TRBV4-2 | 14
ASSLLASAGQETQY | TRBV27 | 14
ASSYPGGNTGELF | TRBV6-6 | 13
ASSIDNSPDPYEQY | TRBV19 | 14
AISEAGQGFDTQY | TRBV10-3 | 13
ASSGREGYGYT | TRBV5-6 | 11
ASSFESQAITGELF | TRBV7-2 | 14
ATSITGTYEQY | TRBV15 | 11
ASSSEAVQGSEQY | TRBV2 | 13
ASSYSGQGTYGYT | TRBV6-5 | 13
SASRQTITYGYT | TRBV20-1 | 12
ASSKEEYNSPLH | TRBV6-4 | 12
ASSQGTSGGLANEQF | TRBV4-2 | 15
ASSWGLAGGLNSYEQY | TRBV4-3 | 16
ASSFGSGGADTQY | TRBV5-4 | 13
ASSLDSSGGEQY | TRBV7-9 | 12
ASSLDRGLSEAF | TRBV27 | 12
ASSRTGANYGYT | TRBV5-1 | 12
ASSVETPRGELF | TRBV9 | 12
ASSWSGTGGYEQY | TRBV6-6 | 13
ASSYSAGNYGYT | TRBV6-5 | 12
ASSETAGGPYEQY | TRBV6-1 | 13
ASSYSKQHTEAF | TRBV6-2/TRBV6-3 | 12
ASSTGGTEAF | TRBV12-3/TRBV12-4 | 10
ASSRDRASACSPLH | TRBV7-7 | 14
ASITHGGTFMNTEAF | TRBV21-1 | 15
AIKVRQGDTQY | TRBV10-3 | 11
ASSTDRGRTNEKLF | TRBV19 | 14
ASSVEVRDNEQF | TRBV9 | 12
ASRPTGTGELF | TRBV6-4 | 11
ASSSALAGMNEQY | TRBV7-6 | 13
ASSLGTWEGEKLF | TRBV7-9 | 13
ASSQGSGGLLAKNIQY | TRBV4-2 | 16
ASSEWDTNTEAF | TRBV2 | 12
ASSLGLLAGGQGETQY | TRBV7-2 | 16